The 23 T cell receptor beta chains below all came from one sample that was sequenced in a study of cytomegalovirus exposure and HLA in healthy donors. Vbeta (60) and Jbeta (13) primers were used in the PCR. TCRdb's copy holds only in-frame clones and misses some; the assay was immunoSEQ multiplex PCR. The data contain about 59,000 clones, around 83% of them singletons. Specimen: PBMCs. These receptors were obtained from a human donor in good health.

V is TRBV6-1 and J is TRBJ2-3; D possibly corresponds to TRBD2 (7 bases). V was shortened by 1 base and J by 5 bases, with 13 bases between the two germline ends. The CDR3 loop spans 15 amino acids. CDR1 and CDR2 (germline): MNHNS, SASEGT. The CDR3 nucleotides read TGTGCCAGCAGTGAAGGAGGGGGGGGCCTAGATACGCAGTATTTT. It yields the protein CASSEGGGGLDTQYF.

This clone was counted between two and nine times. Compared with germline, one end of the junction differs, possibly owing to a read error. CDR3 sequence: CASSLAGTTDTQYF. The CDR3 DNA reads TGTGCCAGCAGCCTAGCGGGGACAACAGATACGCAGTATTTT. The rearrangement links TRBV7-2 to TRBJ2-3, with TRBD2 matching over 9 bases. Germline CDR1 reads SGHTA; CDR2 reads FQGNSA. The CDR3 is 14 amino acids.

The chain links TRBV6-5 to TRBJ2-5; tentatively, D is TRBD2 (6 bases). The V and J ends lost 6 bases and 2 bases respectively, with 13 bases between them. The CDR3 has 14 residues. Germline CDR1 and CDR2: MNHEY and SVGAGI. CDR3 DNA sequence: TGTGCCAGCAGATACAGCGGGCGGCAAGAGACCCAGTACTTC. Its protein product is CASRYSGRQETQYF.

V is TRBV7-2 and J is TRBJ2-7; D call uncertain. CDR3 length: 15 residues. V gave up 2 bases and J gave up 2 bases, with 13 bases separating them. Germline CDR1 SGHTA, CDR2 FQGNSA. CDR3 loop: CASSLRNSPTYEQYF. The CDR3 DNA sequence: TGTGCCAGCAGCTTAAGGAACAGCCCTACCTACGAGCAGTACTTC.

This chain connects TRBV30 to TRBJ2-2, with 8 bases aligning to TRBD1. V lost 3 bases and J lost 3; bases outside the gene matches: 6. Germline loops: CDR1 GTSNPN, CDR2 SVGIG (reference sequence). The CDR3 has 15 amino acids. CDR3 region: CAWRGAGGYTGELFF. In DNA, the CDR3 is TGTGCCTGGAGGGGAGCAGGGGGCTACACCGGGGAGCTGTTTTTT.

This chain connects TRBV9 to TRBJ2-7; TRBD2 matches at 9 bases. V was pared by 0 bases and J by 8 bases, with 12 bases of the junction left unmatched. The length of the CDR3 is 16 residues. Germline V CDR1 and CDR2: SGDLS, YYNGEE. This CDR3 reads CASSVDPASGTTQQYF. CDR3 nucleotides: TGTGCCAGCAGCGTAGATCCGGCTAGCGGGACAACGCAGCAGTACTTC.

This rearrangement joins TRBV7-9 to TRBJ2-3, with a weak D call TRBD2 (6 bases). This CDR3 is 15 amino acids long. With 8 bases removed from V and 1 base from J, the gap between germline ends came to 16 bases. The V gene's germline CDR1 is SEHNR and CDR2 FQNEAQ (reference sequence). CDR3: CASGSKRVGTDTQYF. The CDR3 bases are TGTGCCAGCGGGTCGAAGCGGGTAGGCACAGATACGCAGTATTTT. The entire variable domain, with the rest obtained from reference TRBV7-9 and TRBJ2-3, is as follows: DTGVSQNPRHKITKRGQNVTFRCDPISEHNRLYWYRQTLGQGPEFLTYFQNEAQLEKSRLLSDRFSAERPKGSFSTLEIQRTEQGDSAMYLCASGSKRVGTDTQYFGPGTRLTVL.

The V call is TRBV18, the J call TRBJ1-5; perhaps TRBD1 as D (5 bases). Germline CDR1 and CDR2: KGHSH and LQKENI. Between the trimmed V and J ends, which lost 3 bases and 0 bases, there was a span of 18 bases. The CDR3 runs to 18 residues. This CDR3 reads CASSPTGQDGYSNQPQHF. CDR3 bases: TGTGCCAGCTCACCGACCGGACAAGACGGGTATAGCAATCAGCCCCAGCATTTT.

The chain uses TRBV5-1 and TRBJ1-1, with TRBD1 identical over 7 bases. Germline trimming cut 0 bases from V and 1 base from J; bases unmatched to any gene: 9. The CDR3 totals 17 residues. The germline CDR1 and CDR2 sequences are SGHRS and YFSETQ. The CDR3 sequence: CASSLVGGGVSNTEAFF. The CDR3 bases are TGCGCCAGCAGCTTGGTTGGAGGGGGCGTCTCGAACACTGAAGCTTTCTTT.

This CDR3 is CASTPVRGTYTQYF. CDR3 DNA sequence: TGTGCCAGCACCCCAGTACGGGGGACGTATACGCAGTATTTT. This sequence joins TRBV27 and TRBJ2-3, with D perhaps TRBD2 (6 bases). The germline V gene has CDR1 MNHEY and CDR2 SMNVEV (reference sequence). The CDR3 length is 14 residues. V lost 7 bases, J lost 7 bases, and 18 bases lay in between.

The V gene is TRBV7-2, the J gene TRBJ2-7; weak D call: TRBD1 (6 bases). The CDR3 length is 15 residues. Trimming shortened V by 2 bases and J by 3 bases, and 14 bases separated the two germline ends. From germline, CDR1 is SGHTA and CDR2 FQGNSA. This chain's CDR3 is CASSLYLGANYEQYF. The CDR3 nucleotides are TGTGCCAGCAGCTTATACCTGGGGGCAAACTACGAGCAGTACTTC.

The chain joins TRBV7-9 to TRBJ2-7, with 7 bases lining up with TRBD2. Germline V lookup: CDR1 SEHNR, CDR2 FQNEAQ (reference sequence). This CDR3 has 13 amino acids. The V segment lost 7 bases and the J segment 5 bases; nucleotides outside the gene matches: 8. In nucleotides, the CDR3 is TGTGCCAGCACGGGCGGGGGTTGGGACGAGCAGTACTTC. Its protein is CASTGGGWDEQYF. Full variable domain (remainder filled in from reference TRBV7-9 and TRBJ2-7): DTGVSQNPRHKITKRGQNVTFRCDPISEHNRLYWYRQTLGQGPEFLTYFQNEAQLEKSRLLSDRFSAERPKGSFSTLEIQRTEQGDSAMYLCASTGGGWDEQYFGPGTRLTVT.

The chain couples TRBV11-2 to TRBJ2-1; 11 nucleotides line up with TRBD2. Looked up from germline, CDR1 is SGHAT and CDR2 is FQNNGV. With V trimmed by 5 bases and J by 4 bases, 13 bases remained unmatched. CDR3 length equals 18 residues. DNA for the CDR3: TGTGCCAGCAGCGACCAATTTAGCGGGAGGGCCGATTACAATGAGCAGTTCTTC. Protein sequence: CASSDQFSGRADYNEQFF. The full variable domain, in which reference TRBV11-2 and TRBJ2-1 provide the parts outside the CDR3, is EAGVAQSPRYKIIEKRQSVAFWCNPISGHATLYWYQQILGQGPKLLIQFQNNGVVDDSQLPKDRFSAERLKGVDSTLKIQPAKLEDSAVYLCASSDQFSGRADYNEQFFGPGTRLTVL.

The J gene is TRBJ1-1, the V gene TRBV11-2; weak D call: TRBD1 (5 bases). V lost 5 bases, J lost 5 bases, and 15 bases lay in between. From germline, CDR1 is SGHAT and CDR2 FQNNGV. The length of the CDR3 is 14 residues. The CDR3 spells CASSPFRVQTEAFF. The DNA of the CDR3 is TGTGCCAGCAGCCCCTTCAGGGTTCAGACTGAAGCTTTCTTT.

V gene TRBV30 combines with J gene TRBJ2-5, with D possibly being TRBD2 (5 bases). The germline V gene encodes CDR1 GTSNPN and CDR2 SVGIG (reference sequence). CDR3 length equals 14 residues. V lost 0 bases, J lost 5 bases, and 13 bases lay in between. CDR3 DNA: TGTGCCTGGAGTGTATACCTAGCACAGGAGACCCAGTACTTC. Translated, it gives CAWSVYLAQETQYF.

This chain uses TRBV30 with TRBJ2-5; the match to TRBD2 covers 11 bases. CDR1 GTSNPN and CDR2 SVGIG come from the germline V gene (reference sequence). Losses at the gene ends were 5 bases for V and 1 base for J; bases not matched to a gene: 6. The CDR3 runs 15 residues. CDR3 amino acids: CAWGSGTSGQETQYF. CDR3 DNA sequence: TGTGCCTGGGGCTCCGGGACTAGCGGCCAAGAGACCCAGTACTTC.

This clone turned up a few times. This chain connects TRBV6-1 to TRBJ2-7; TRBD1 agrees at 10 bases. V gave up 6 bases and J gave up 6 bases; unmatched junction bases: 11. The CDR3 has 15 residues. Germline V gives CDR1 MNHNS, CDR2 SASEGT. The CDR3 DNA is TGTGCCAGCAGACCTCCGGGACAGGGGACTAGCGAGCAGTACTTC. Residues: CASRPPGQGTSEQYF.

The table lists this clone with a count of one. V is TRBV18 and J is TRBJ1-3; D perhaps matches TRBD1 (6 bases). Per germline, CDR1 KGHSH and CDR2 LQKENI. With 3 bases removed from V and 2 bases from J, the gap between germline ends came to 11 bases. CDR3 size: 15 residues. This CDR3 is CASSPWTDPGNTIYF. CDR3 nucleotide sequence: TGTGCCAGCTCACCCTGGACAGACCCTGGAAACACCATATATTTT.

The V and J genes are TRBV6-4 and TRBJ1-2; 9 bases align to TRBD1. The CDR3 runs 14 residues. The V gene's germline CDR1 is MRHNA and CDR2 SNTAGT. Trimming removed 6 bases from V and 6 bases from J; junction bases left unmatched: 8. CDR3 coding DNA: TGTGCCAGCAGCGCCGGGACAGGGTCAGATGGCTACACCTTC. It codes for CASSAGTGSDGYTF.

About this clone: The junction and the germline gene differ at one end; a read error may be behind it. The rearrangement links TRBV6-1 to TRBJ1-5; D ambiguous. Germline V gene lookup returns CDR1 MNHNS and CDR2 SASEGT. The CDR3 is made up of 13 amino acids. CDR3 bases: TGTGCCGGCAGTGAAGTAGCAGTGTTACCCCAGCATTTT. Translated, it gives CAGSEVAVLPQHF.

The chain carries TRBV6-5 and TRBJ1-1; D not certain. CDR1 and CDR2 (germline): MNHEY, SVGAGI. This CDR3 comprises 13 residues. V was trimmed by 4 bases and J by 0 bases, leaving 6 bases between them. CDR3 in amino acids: CASSLTVNTEAFF. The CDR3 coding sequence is TGTGCCAGCAGTTTAACAGTGAACACTGAAGCTTTCTTT.

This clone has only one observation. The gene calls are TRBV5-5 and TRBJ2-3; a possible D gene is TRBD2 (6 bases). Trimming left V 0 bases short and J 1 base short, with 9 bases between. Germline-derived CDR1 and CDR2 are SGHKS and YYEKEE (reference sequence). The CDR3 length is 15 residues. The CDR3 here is CASSLVGGGTDTQYF. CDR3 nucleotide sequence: TGTGCCAGCAGCTTGGTCGGGGGAGGCACAGATACGCAGTATTTT.

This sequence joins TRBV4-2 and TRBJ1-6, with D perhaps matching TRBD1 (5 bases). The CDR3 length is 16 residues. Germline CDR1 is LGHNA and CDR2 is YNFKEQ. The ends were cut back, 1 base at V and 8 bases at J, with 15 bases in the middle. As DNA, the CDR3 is TGTGCCAGCAGCCAAGGCCTCAGGGAAACGCATTCACCCCTCCACTTT. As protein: CASSQGLRETHSPLHF.